This section outlines one T cell receptor beta chain sequence together with its context. This specimen belongs to a study of blood T cell repertoires in COVID-19. On the study more broadly: Acute and convalescent COVID-19 samples came from the United States, Italy and Spain. PBMCs, B-cell-depleted T cells, or T cells provided the cDNA or gDNA that made up the material.

Authors' analysis steps: Amplification from reference gene primers served as the basis for estimated nucleated cell counts. TCRdb's table, derived via immunoSEQ multiplex PCR, lists solely in-frame clones and lacks some. V and J calls and clone size follow that table, whereas D and trimming were derived from the DNA. The sample lists 100,000 or so clones, roughly four fifths occurring once. V was clipped by 7 bases and J by 5 bases, with 18 bases between them. This CDR3 has 14 residues. Germline V CDR1 and CDR2: SGHDT, YYEEEE. The source material was peripheral blood. The receptor was derived from a woman older than 75 with acute or convalescent COVID-19. The chain joins TRBV5-6 to TRBJ2-5; D might be TRBD1 (6 bases). CDR3 coding DNA: TGTGCCAGCTCCTTGAGTGGGGGCCGGGAGACCCAGTACTTC. This gives the protein CASSLSGGRETQYF.